The 21 T cell receptor beta chains listed next were all sequenced from one sample in a study of shared clonotypes between healthy human individuals. Sequenced by immunoSEQ multiplex PCR; TCRdb stores in-frame clones only, minus some. The sample includes a few million clones, less than 95% seen only once; the top ten take 0.37%. Sequencing input: naive CD4+ T cells from PBMCs. Subset indicated: CD45RA+ positively selected. These receptors came from a man aged 18-30 years in good health. Some clones in this sample may be carry-over from other donors' samples.

This rearrangement joins TRBV10-3 to TRBJ1-2, with 7 bases aligning to TRBD1. The CDR3 loop spans 13 amino acids. Germline trimming cut 3 bases from V and 5 bases from J; bases unmatched to any gene: 3. Germline CDR1 is ENHRY and CDR2 is SYGVKD. The CDR3 DNA follows: TGTGCCATCAGTGATGGGACAGATTATGGCTACACCTTC. The encoded protein is CAISDGTDYGYTF.

This clone was seen once. This sequence joins TRBV19 and TRBJ2-3, with 8 bases matching TRBD1. After removal of 3 bases from V and 2 bases from J, the junction contained 4 bases not matched to a gene. The germline gives CDR1 LNHDA, CDR2 SQIVND (reference sequence). The length of the CDR3 is 15 residues. DNA for the CDR3: TGTGCCAGTAGTATCGGACAGGGCCTCACAGATACGCAGTATTTT. Translation gives CASSIGQGLTDTQYF.

The J gene is TRBJ2-3, the V gene TRBV2, with D perhaps matching TRBD1 (6 bases). This CDR3 has 14 amino acids. From germline, CDR1 is SNHLY and CDR2 FYNNEI. Trimming took off 6 bases at V and 2 bases at J, with 12 bases between the two ends. CDR3 protein: CASRTGGLTDTQYF. For the CDR3, the DNA is TGTGCCAGCAGGACAGGAGGCCTCACAGATACGCAGTATTTT.

The chain recombines TRBV30 with TRBJ2-1; possible D gene TRBD2, 6 bases. The germline V and J ends were trimmed by 4 bases and 9 bases, with 13 bases remaining between them. Germline assignment: CDR1 GTSNPN and CDR2 SVGIG (reference sequence). This CDR3 is built from 12 residues. The CDR3 here is CAWIPAGGEQFF. DNA for the CDR3: TGTGCCTGGATCCCGGCCGGGGGTGAGCAGTTCTTC.

Note on this clone: The sample has other DNA sequences that encode this CDR3 too. The chain uses TRBV6-1 and TRBJ1-1; tentative D call: TRBD1 (5 bases). The V gene's germline CDR1 is MNHNS and CDR2 SASEGT. Deletions cut 4 bases from V and 1 base from J, with 13 bases between. The CDR3 is made up of 15 amino acids. The CDR3 region is CASSVGGDPNTEAFF. For the CDR3, the DNA is TGTGCCAGCAGTGTAGGCGGGGACCCGAACACTGAAGCTTTCTTT.

This rearrangement joins TRBV5-4 to TRBJ2-5; 7 positions agree with TRBD1. Germline V gives CDR1 SGHNT, CDR2 YYREEE (reference sequence). The CDR3 totals 15 residues. Unmatched junction bases numbered 7, after V lost 4 bases and J lost 1 base. The CDR3 DNA follows: TGTGCCAGCAGCCCGACAGGGCGTACCCAAGAGACCCAGTACTTC. Protein sequence: CASSPTGRTQETQYF.

This chain uses TRBV10-3 with TRBJ2-5; 12 nucleotides agree with TRBD2. Unmatched junction bases numbered 5, after V lost 4 bases and J lost 5 bases. Germline CDR1 and CDR2: ENHRY and SYGVKD. The CDR3 covers 15 residues. CDR3 DNA: TGTGCCATCAGTGCTAGCGGGAGGGCCGGCGAGACCCAGTACTTC. This translates into CAISASGRAGETQYF.

The chain links TRBV28 to TRBJ1-1; D unresolved. The CDR3 runs 15 residues. V was trimmed by 2 bases and J by 2 bases, leaving 12 bases between them. Germline CDR1 MDHEN, CDR2 SYDVKM. CDR3 in DNA: TGTGCCAGCAGTTTAATTAAGGCAGGAAACACTGAAGCTTTCTTT. This codes for CASSLIKAGNTEAFF.

The J gene is TRBJ2-7, the V gene TRBV4-3; 8 bases agree with TRBD2. CDR3 length: 15 residues. Germline V gene data show CDR1 as LGHNA and CDR2 as YSLEER. The ends lost 5 bases at V and 1 base at J; junction bases unmatched: 7. CDR3 protein: CASSSRTGGSYEQYF. The CDR3 region has the DNA TGCGCCAGCAGCAGCCGGACGGGGGGGTCCTACGAGCAGTACTTC.

The chain is built from TRBV18 and TRBJ2-6; D gene ambiguous. CDR1 is KGHSH, CDR2 LQKENI, per germline. V lost 3 bases to trimming and J lost 5 bases, with 8 bases between them. The CDR3 is made up of 14 amino acids. CDR3 residues: CASSPQTWANVLTF. The CDR3 DNA is TGTGCCAGCTCACCGCAGACCTGGGCCAACGTCCTGACTTTC.

The CDR3 spells CASSRGSGANVLTF. For the CDR3, the DNA is TGTGCCAGCAGTAGGGGATCCGGGGCCAACGTCCTGACTTTC. The V call is TRBV6-4, the J call TRBJ2-6; D might be TRBD1 (5 bases). V dropped 5 bases and J dropped 4 bases, with 9 bases sitting between them. CDR3 length: 14 residues. Per the germline V gene, CDR1 is MRHNA and CDR2 is SNTAGT.

The chain combines TRBV10-3 with TRBJ2-1; D remains unclear. CDR1 is ENHRY, CDR2 SYGVKD, per germline. With 5 bases removed from V and 1 base from J, the gap between germline ends came to 9 bases. This CDR3 region has 14 residues. DNA of the CDR3: TGTGCCATCAGTTACGGTAGTTCCTACAATGAGCAGTTCTTC. Translation: CAISYGSSYNEQFF.

This chain connects TRBV19 to TRBJ2-3; D ambiguous. This CDR3 region has 15 residues. CDR1 and CDR2 from the germline V gene are LNHDA and SQIVND (reference sequence). V lost 8 bases and J 1 base, leaving 16 bases between the germline ends. This CDR3 is CASSEDSWGTDTQYF. In DNA form, the CDR3 reads TGTGCCAGTTCGGAAGACTCGTGGGGCACAGATACGCAGTATTTT.

The chain carries TRBV2 and TRBJ2-2, with D maybe TRBD2 (6 bases). This CDR3 region has 14 residues. Trimming took off 7 bases at V and 8 bases at J, with 17 bases between the two ends. The germline V gene encodes CDR1 SNHLY and CDR2 FYNNEI. In DNA form, the CDR3 reads TGTGCCAGCACGGAAGAGGCTAGCGTGGGGGAGCTGTTTTTT. This encodes CASTEEASVGELFF.

For this clone: Other DNA sequences in this sample translate to the same CDR3. This chain connects TRBV28 to TRBJ1-2; D is unresolved. In germline, CDR1 is MDHEN, CDR2 SYDVKM. The CDR3 runs 12 residues. Trimming pared 4 bases from V and 6 bases from J, leaving 9 bases between. CDR3 coding DNA: TGTGCCAGCAGTTCCGGGCAGAATGGCTACACCTTC. Translating it yields CASSSGQNGYTF.

This clone has only one observation. This chain uses TRBV5-4 with TRBJ2-7; 8 nucleotides match TRBD1. The CDR3 is 16 amino acids. The junction had 11 bases not matched to a gene; V was cut back by 3 bases and J by 3 bases. Germline CDR1 and CDR2: SGHNT and YYREEE (reference sequence). CDR3 in DNA: TGTGCCAGCAGCTCTCACTCCGGGACAGGTAACTACGAGCAGTACTTC. The encoded protein is CASSSHSGTGNYEQYF.

This chain connects TRBV25-1 to TRBJ1-2; the D is unclear. Germline CDR1 and CDR2: MGHDK and SYGVNS. This CDR3 has 14 residues. V was shortened by 3 bases and J by 8 bases, with 16 bases between the two germline ends. CDR3 residues: CASSDPPKAPGYTF. The CDR3 DNA follows: TGTGCCAGCAGTGACCCCCCGAAGGCCCCGGGCTACACCTTC.

V is TRBV5-6 and J is TRBJ1-3, with 8 bases that match TRBD1. The V gene end was trimmed by 4 bases and the J gene end by 2 bases; junction bases not matched to a gene: 5. The germline gives CDR1 SGHDT, CDR2 YYEEEE. The CDR3 is 15 residues long. In nucleotides, the CDR3 is TGTGCCAGCAGCCGGCGGACAGGGACTGGAAACACCATATATTTT. Its protein is CASSRRTGTGNTIYF.

The rearrangement links TRBV9 to TRBJ1-1; D is undetermined. The CDR3 runs 13 residues. Germline CDR1 SGDLS, CDR2 YYNGEE. V was pared by 0 bases and J by 4 bases, with 7 bases between. This CDR3 is CASSVGVFTEAFF. In DNA, the CDR3 is TGTGCCAGCAGCGTAGGGGTTTTCACTGAAGCTTTCTTT. The full variable domain, completed using reference TRBV9 and TRBJ1-1, is DSGVTQTPKHLITATGQRVTLRCSPRSGDLSVYWYQQSLDQGLQFLIQYYNGEERAKGNILERFSAQQFPDLHSELNLSSLELGDSALYFCASSVGVFTEAFFGQGTRLTVV.

This rearrangement joins TRBV28 to TRBJ2-1; TRBD2 is a possible D gene (5 bases). This CDR3 region has 16 residues. V shed 4 bases and J shed 9 bases, with 22 bases lying between them. Germline CDR1 MDHEN, CDR2 SYDVKM. The CDR3, as DNA: TGTGCCAGCAGTTCCGATTCGTGGGAGCGGAAAGGTGAGCAGTTCTTC. Protein sequence: CASSSDSWERKGEQFF.

J is TRBJ2-7 and V is TRBV5-6; 7 bases are shared with TRBD1. Losses at the gene ends were 2 bases for V and 4 bases for J; bases not matched to a gene: 3. The germline V gene encodes CDR1 SGHDT and CDR2 YYEEEE. This CDR3 spans 13 amino acids. The CDR3 loop reads CASSFGTEYEQYF. The DNA of the CDR3 is TGTGCCAGCAGCTTCGGGACAGAATACGAGCAGTACTTC.